The 14 T cell receptor beta chains presented below share a single source sample, sequenced in a study of T cells in Graves' hyperthyroidism and ophthalmopathy. RNA transcripts provided the source from which TCR beta CDR3 regions were amplified. The HTBI primer set was used in a first-round RT-PCR of the TCR CDR3. TCRdb re-called the multiplex PCR reads with MiXCR, one entry per CDR3 protein. Seen here are about 580,000 distinct CDR3 sequences, about 45% observed once, and the top ten hold around 7.7%. The sequenced sample consisted of peripheral blood or thyroid tissue (not recorded which). The receptors were gathered from a woman younger than 30 with Graves' hyperthyroidism.

This chain links TRBV20-1 with TRBJ2-2; 12 nucleotides align to TRBD2. V lost 6 bases and J lost 4; bases outside the gene matches: 9. The germline V gene has CDR1 DFQATT and CDR2 SNEGSKA (reference sequence). This CDR3 comprises 16 residues. The chain's CDR3 is CSAPLAGGPVTGELFF. As DNA, the CDR3 is TGCAGTGCCCCCCTAGCGGGAGGGCCGGTCACCGGGGAGCTGTTTTTT.

The chain couples TRBV20-1 to TRBJ2-6; D remains ambiguous. CDR1 DFQATT and CDR2 SNEGSKA come from the germline V gene (reference sequence). CDR3 length equals 15 residues. With 5 bases removed from V and 2 bases from J, the gap between germline ends came to 13 bases. CDR3 region: CSARRSSTGANVLTF. CDR3 nucleotide sequence: TGCAGTGCTCGCCGAAGTAGCACTGGGGCCAACGTCCTGACTTTC.

A note on this clonotype: A read error is possible here, since a much larger clone lies one base away. Here the CDR3 reads CASSVDISSYEQHF. The CDR3 DNA follows: TGTGCCAGCAGCGTAGACATTAGCTCCTACGAGCAGCACTTC. V is TRBV7-3 and J is TRBJ2-7, with D uncertain. Germline loops: CDR1 SGHTA, CDR2 FQGTGA. The CDR3 length is 14 residues.

This clonotype was seen many times. CDR3 DNA sequence: TGTGCCAGCAGCCGTAGAGGGACCGCCTACGAGCAGTACTTC. Translated, it gives CASSRRGTAYEQYF. The V and J genes are TRBV12-3 or TRBV12-4 and TRBJ2-7; D tentatively fits TRBD1 or TRBD2 (5 bases each). V was trimmed by 6 bases and J by 2 bases, leaving 14 bases between them. The CDR3 runs 14 residues.

The rearrangement joins TRBV27 to TRBJ2-2, with 12 positions matching TRBD2. CDR1 and CDR2 from the germline V gene are MNHEY and SMNVEV (reference sequence). V was pared by 2 bases and J by 5 bases, with 6 bases of the junction left unmatched. This CDR3 region has 17 residues. The CDR3 DNA sequence: TGTGCCAGCAGTTTAGCTAGCGGGAGGGCCGCAACCGGGGAGCTGTTTTTT. Protein: CASSLASGRAATGELFF.

This clonotype was seen many times. V and J are TRBV6-6 and TRBJ1-5; 11 nucleotides line up with TRBD1. V lost 5 bases to trimming and J lost 10 bases; unmatched junction nucleotides: 4. The germline CDR1 and CDR2 sequences are MNHNY and SVGAGI (reference sequence). CDR3 length equals 13 residues. CDR3 DNA: TGTGCCAGCAGTGGGACAGGGGGTGGACCCCAGCATTTT. Protein sequence: CASSGTGGGPQHF.

At least ten counts were recorded for this clonotype. This chain joins TRBV6-5 and TRBJ1-2; 8 positions match TRBD1. The CDR3 has 14 amino acids. The germline V gene encodes CDR1 MNHEY and CDR2 SVGAGI. V trimming: 8 bases; J trimming: 3 bases; junction bases outside the gene matches: 8. This CDR3 is CASSQGVGYYGYTF. The CDR3 region has the DNA TGTGCCAGCTCACAGGGGGTCGGTTACTATGGCTACACCTTC.

On this clonotype itself: One base away lies a much larger clone, so this may be a sequencing read error. The CDR3, as DNA: TGTGCCAGTAGTTTCGGACAGGACAGGGAGCAGTACTTC. It yields the protein CASSFGQDREQYF. The V gene is TRBV19, the J gene TRBJ2-7; 7 bases fit TRBD1. Trimming at V came to 5 bases and at J to 7 bases, leaving 8 bases not matched to a gene. From germline, CDR1 is LNHDA and CDR2 SQIVND (reference sequence). The CDR3 has 13 residues.

Comment on this clonotype: One end of the junction does not line up with germline, which may come from a read error. The V and J genes are TRBV11-1 and TRBJ2-3, with D possibly TRBD2 on 5 matching bases. Germline assignment: CDR1 SGHAT and CDR2 FQDESV (reference sequence). The CDR3 sequence is 15 residues long. Written as DNA, the CDR3 is TGCGCCAGCAGCTATCTAGCCCTATACACAGATACGCAGTATTTT. Protein sequence: CASSYLALYTDTQYF.

This clonotype was observed many times. V is TRBV7-6 and J is TRBJ2-7; tentative D call: TRBD1 (5 bases). The length of the CDR3 is 14 residues. The V gene's germline CDR1 is SGHVS and CDR2 FNYEAQ. V lost 2 bases and J lost 4, with 12 bases in between. CDR3 loop: CASSLWGRRYEQYF. The CDR3 DNA is TGTGCCAGCAGCTTATGGGGCAGAAGGTACGAGCAGTACTTC.

In this sample, this clonotype turned up many times. The J gene is TRBJ2-7, the V gene TRBV7-2; perhaps TRBD2 as D (6 bases). The germline V gene encodes CDR1 SGHTA and CDR2 FQGNSA. Trimming left V 4 bases short and J 5 bases short, with 12 bases between. The CDR3 sequence is 13 residues long. CDR3: CASSSSDENEQYF. The CDR3 DNA is TGTGCCAGCAGCTCTAGCGACGAAAACGAGCAGTACTTC.

The rearrangement joins TRBV7-6 to TRBJ1-2; D gene unclear. The CDR3 covers 15 residues. Germline lookup yields CDR1 SGHVS and CDR2 FNYEAQ. Trimming stripped 1 base from V and 5 bases from J, with 14 bases between. CDR3: CASSLDGYEQYGYTF. CDR3 in DNA: TGTGCCAGCAGCTTAGATGGGTACGAGCAGTATGGCTACACCTTC.

This chain links TRBV24-1 with TRBJ2-5, with D tentatively TRBD2 (6 bases). Germline V gene lookup returns CDR1 KGHDR and CDR2 SFDVKD. V lost 1 base and J 4 bases, leaving 15 bases between the germline ends. The CDR3 has 16 residues. CDR3 residues: CATSDFGGTVGETQYF. CDR3 sequence (DNA): TGTGCCACCAGTGATTTTGGCGGGACTGTGGGAGAGACCCAGTACTTC.

This clonotype was counted a few times. The gene calls are TRBV29-1 and TRBJ2-5; 10 positions agree with TRBD2. J was trimmed by 5 bases and V by 5 bases; bases with no gene match: 5. Germline V lookup: CDR1 SQVTM, CDR2 ANQGSEA. The CDR3 spans 13 residues. The CDR3 loop reads CSVTQLAGETQYF. The CDR3 DNA is TGCAGCGTTACCCAACTAGCGGGGGAGACCCAGTACTTC. The full variable domain, completed using reference TRBV29-1 and TRBJ2-5, is SAVISQKPSRDICQRGTSLTIQCQVDSQVTMMFWYRQQPGQSLTLIATANQGSEATYESGFVIDKFPISRPNLTFSTLTVSNMSPEDSSIYLCSVTQLAGETQYFGPGTRLLVL.